This TCR beta chain is drawn from a study of vaccination effects on CD4 cells after COVID-19. Antigen-specific CD4+ T cells expanded by the ViraFEST assay with viral peptide pools were then sequenced. A roughly 10-day culture period preceded the isolation of CD4+ T cells. The person had PCR-confirmed SARS-CoV-2 infection between March and December 2020. Everyone in the study got two shots of either the BNT162b2 or mRNA-1273 vaccine. The repertoire was sequenced with immunoSEQ multiplex PCR; TCRdb's copy has only in-frame clones and lacks some. The table includes fewer than 15,000 clones, about 70% detected once. The CDR3 contains 15 residues. CDR1 SGHNT and CDR2 YENEEA come from the germline V gene. Between the trimmed V and J ends, which lost 5 bases and 2 bases, there was a span of 13 bases. As concerns this clone: The antigen remains undetermined.

The source was CD4+ T cells from PBMCs cultured with HCoV-NL63 spike peptides, collected after COVID-19 vaccination. The clonotype comes from a human donor who had a prior SARS-CoV-2 infection. The chain joins TRBV11-3 to TRBJ2-1, with a weak D call TRBD2 (6 bases). The CDR3 sequence: CASSPVAGTYNEQFF. The CDR3 DNA is TGTGCCAGCAGCCCGGTGGCGGGAACCTACAATGAGCAGTTCTTC.